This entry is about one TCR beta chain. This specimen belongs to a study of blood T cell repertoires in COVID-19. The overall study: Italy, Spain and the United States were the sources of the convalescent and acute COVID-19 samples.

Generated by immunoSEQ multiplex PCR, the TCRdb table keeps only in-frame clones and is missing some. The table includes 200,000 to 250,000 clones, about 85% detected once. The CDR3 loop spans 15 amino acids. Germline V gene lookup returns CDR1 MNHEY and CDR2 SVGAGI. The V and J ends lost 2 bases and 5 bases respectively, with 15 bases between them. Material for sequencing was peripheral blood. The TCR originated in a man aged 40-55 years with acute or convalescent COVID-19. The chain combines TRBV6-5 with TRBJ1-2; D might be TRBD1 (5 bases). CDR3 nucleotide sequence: TGTGCCAGCAGTTACCCCCGATCGGGGACTTATGGCTACACCTTC. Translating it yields CASSYPRSGTYGYTF.